The rows below give T cell receptor beta chains drawn from one sample of a study of shared clonotypes between healthy human individuals. The protocol was immunoSEQ multiplex PCR, while the TCRdb copy is restricted to in-frame clones and leaves out a portion. The sample yields approximately 1.4 million clones, 98% seen once. The sequenced sample was naive CD4+ T cells sorted from blood. All receptors come from a man aged 25 to 40 in good health. Each CDR3 is given with its conserved first and last residue. The order of the fields is CDR3 protein, J gene, V gene.

CDR3 protein: CATSRKGRADTQYF
J gene: TRBJ2-3
V gene: TRBV15

CDR3 protein: CASSVELEVWNEQFF
J gene: TRBJ2-1
V gene: TRBV9

CDR3 protein: CAWSDSTFTDTQYF
J gene: TRBJ2-3
V gene: TRBV30

CDR3 protein: CASSLTGGWEETQYF
J gene: TRBJ2-5
V gene: TRBV5-1

CDR3 protein: CASSLRGRMEETQYF
J gene: TRBJ2-5
V gene: TRBV28

CDR3 protein: CASSKNTGDTEAFF
J gene: TRBJ1-1
V gene: TRBV5-1

CDR3 protein: CSATPRGKDGYTF
J gene: TRBJ1-2
V gene: TRBV29-1

CDR3 protein: CASSPFLRLFLKF
J gene: TRBJ1-3
V gene: TRBV18

CDR3 protein: CASSPEGLISYEQYF
J gene: TRBJ2-7
V gene: TRBV4-1

CDR3 protein: CASSTDRGYGVHQPQHF
J gene: TRBJ1-5
V gene: TRBV19

CDR3 protein: CASSEFGRDYTF
J gene: TRBJ1-2
V gene: TRBV25-1

CDR3 protein: CASSVDLVSEKLFF
J gene: TRBJ1-4
V gene: TRBV9

CDR3 protein: CASRGSYSYGYTF
J gene: TRBJ1-2
V gene: TRBV2

CDR3 protein: CASSPAENTEAFF
J gene: TRBJ1-1
V gene: TRBV18

CDR3 protein: CASRVGDLRGYTF
J gene: TRBJ1-2
V gene: TRBV6-1

CDR3 protein: CASSAGRVNEKLFF
J gene: TRBJ1-4
V gene: TRBV9

CDR3 protein: CASSLGGGLLYEQYF
J gene: TRBJ2-7
V gene: TRBV5-4

CDR3 protein: CASSLGGYSYEQYF
J gene: TRBJ2-7
V gene: TRBV5-1

CDR3 protein: CASSLAQGGHTGELFF
J gene: TRBJ2-2
V gene: TRBV7-6

CDR3 protein: CASSLAPSLNYGYTF
J gene: TRBJ1-2
V gene: TRBV7-8

CDR3 protein: CASSSPGVGEQYF
J gene: TRBJ2-7
V gene: TRBV27

CDR3 protein: CASSRVGGPSSYEQYF
J gene: TRBJ2-7
V gene: TRBV7-8

CDR3 protein: CASSQVIPPYEQYF
J gene: TRBJ2-7
V gene: TRBV4-3

CDR3 protein: CSVAETSYEQYF
J gene: TRBJ2-7
V gene: TRBV29-1

CDR3 protein: CASSSPSGPGGNEQFF
J gene: TRBJ2-1
V gene: TRBV19

CDR3 protein: CASSLVEVGGYTF
J gene: TRBJ1-2
V gene: TRBV7-9

CDR3 protein: CASMSILGIGEQYF
J gene: TRBJ2-7
V gene: TRBV5-1